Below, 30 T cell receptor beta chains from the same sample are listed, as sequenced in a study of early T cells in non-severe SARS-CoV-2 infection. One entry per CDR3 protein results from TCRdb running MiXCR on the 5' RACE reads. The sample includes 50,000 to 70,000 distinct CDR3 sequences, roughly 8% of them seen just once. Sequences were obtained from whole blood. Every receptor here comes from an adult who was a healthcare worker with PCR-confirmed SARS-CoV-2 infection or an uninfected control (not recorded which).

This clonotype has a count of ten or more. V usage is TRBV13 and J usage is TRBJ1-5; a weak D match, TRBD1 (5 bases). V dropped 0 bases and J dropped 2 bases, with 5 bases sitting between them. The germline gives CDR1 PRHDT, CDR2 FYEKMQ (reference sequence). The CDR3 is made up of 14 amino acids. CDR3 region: CASSLGQGNQPQHF. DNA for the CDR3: TGTGCCAGCAGCTTAGGACAGGGCAATCAGCCCCAGCATTTT. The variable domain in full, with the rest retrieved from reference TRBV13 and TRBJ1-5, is AAGVIQSPRHLIKEKRETATLKCYPIPRHDTVYWYQQGPGQDPQFLISFYEKMQSDKGSIPDRFSAQQFSDYHSELNMSSLELGDSALYFCASSLGQGNQPQHFGDGTRLSIL.

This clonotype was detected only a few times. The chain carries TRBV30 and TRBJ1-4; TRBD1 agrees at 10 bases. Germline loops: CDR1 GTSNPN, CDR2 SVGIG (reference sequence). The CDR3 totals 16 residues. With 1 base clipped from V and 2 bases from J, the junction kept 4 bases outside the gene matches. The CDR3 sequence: CAWSAGQGDTNEKLFF. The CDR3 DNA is TGTGCCTGGAGTGCTGGACAGGGGGACACTAATGAAAAACTGTTTTTT.

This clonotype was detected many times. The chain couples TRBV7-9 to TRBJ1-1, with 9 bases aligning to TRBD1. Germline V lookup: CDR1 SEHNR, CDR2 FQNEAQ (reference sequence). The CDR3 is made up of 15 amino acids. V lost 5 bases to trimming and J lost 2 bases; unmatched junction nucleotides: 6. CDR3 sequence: CASSEDRGPNTEAFF. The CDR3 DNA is TGTGCCAGCAGCGAGGACAGGGGTCCAAACACTGAAGCTTTCTTT.

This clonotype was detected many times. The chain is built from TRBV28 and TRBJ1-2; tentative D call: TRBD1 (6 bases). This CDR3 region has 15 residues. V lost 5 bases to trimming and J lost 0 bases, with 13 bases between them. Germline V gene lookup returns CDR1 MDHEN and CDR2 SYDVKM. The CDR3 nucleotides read TGTGCCAGCAGTCACCGACAGGTAGCTAACTATGGCTACACCTTC. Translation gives CASSHRQVANYGYTF.

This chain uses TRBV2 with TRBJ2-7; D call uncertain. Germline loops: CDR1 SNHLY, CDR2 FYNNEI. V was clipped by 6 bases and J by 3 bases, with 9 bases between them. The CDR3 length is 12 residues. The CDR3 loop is CASSYRDYEQYF. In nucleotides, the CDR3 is TGTGCCAGCAGCTACAGAGACTACGAGCAGTACTTC.

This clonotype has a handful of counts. This CDR3 is CASSLEAGTEQYF. As DNA, the CDR3 is TGTGCCAGCAGCTTAGAGGCTGGGACGGAGCAGTACTTC. The chain carries TRBV7-6 and TRBJ2-7; tentatively, D is TRBD1 or TRBD2 (5 bases each). The V end was cut by 1 base, the J end by 7 bases, with 11 bases between. The CDR3 contains 13 residues. Germline assignment: CDR1 SGHVS and CDR2 FNYEAQ. The full variable domain, with the rest looked up from reference TRBV7-6 and TRBJ2-7, is GAGVSQSPRYKVTKRGQDVALRCDPISGHVSLYWYRQALGQGPEFLTYFNYEAQQDKSGLPNDRFSAERPEGSISTLTIQRTEQRDSAMYRCASSLEAGTEQYFGPGTRLTVT.

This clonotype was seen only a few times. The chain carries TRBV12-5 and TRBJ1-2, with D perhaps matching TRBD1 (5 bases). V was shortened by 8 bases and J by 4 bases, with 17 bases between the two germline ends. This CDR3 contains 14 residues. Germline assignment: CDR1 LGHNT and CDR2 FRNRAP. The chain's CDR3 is CASTPDIHGYGYTF. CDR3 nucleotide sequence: TGTGCTAGTACCCCGGACATCCATGGCTATGGCTACACCTTC.

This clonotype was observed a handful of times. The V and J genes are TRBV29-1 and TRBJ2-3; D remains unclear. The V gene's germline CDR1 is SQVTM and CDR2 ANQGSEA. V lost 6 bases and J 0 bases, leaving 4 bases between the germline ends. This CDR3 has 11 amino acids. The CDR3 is CSVSSTDTQYF. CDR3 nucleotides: TGCAGCGTCTCGAGCACAGATACGCAGTATTTT.

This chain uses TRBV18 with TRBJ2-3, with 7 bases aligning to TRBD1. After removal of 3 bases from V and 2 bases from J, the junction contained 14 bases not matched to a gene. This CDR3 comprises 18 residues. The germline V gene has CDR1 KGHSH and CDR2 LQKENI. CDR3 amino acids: CASSPLPLPGQTTDTQYF. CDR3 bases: TGTGCCAGCTCACCCCTTCCGCTTCCGGGACAGACCACAGATACGCAGTATTTT.

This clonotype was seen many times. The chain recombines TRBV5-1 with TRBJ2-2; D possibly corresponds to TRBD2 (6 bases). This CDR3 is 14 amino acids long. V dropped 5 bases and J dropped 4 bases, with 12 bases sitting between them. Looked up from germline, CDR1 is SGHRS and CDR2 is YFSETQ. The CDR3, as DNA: TGCGCCAGCAGAAAGGAAGCGGGCACCGGGGAGCTGTTTTTT. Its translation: CASRKEAGTGELFF.

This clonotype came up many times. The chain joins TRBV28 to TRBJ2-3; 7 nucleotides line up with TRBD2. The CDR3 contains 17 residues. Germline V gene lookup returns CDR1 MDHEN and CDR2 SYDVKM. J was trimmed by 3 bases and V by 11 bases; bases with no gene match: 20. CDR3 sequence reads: CAASALGGSMGTDTQYF. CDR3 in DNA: TGTGCCGCCTCCGCCCTCGGCGGGAGTATGGGAACAGATACGCAGTATTTT.

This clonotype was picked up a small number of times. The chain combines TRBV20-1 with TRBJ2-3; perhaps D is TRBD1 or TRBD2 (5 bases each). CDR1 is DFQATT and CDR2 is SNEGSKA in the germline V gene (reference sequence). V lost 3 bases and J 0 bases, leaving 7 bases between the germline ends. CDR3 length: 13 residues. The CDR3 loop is CSASEGSTDTQYF. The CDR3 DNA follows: TGCAGTGCTAGTGAGGGGAGCACAGATACGCAGTATTTT.

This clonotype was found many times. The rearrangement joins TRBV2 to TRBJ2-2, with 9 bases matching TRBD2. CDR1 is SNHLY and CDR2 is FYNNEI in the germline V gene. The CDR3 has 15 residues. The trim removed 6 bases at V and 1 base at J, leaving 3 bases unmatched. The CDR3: CASRLLAGNTGELFF. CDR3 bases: TGTGCCAGCAGACTACTAGCGGGGAACACCGGGGAGCTGTTTTTT.

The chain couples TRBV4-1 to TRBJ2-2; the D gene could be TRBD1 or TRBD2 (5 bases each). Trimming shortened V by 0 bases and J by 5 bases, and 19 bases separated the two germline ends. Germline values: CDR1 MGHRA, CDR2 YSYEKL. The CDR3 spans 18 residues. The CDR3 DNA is TGCGCCAGCAGCCAAGACACCGACCTGGGGCTAGCAACCGGGGAGCTGTTTTTT. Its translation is CASSQDTDLGLATGELFF.

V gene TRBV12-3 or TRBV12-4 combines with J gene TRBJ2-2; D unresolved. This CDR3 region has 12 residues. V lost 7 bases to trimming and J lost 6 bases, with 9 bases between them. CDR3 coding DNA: TGTGCCAGCACTTTCTCCCCCGGGGAGCTGTTTTTT. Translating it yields CASTFSPGELFF.

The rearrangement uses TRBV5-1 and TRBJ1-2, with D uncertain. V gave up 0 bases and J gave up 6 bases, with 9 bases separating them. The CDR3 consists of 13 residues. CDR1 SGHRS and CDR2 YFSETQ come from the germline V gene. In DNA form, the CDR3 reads TGCGCCAGCAGCTTGGATGCAGAAAATGGCTACACCTTC. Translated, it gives CASSLDAENGYTF.

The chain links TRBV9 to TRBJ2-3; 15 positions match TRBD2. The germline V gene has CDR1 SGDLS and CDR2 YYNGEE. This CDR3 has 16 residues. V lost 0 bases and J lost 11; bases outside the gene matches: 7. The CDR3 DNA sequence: TGTGCCAGCAGCGTAGTTGGGACTAGCGGGAGGTTCGAGCAGTATTTT. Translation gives CASSVVGTSGRFEQYF.

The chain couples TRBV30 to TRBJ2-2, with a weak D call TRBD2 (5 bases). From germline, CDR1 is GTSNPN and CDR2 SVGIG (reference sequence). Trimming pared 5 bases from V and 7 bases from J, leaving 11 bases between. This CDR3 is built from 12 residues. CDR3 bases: TGTGCCTGGGGGCACGAGGGCGGGGAGCTGTTTTTT. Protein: CAWGHEGGELFF.

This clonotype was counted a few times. In DNA, the CDR3 is TGCGCCAGCAGCTTGAGCCTAGCGGGATCCACAGATACGCAGTATTTT. This translates into CASSLSLAGSTDTQYF. The genes are TRBV5-1 and TRBJ2-3, with 9 bases fitting TRBD2. Germline values: CDR1 SGHRS, CDR2 YFSETQ. The CDR3 runs to 16 residues. Trimming removed 1 base from V and 2 bases from J; junction bases left unmatched: 5.

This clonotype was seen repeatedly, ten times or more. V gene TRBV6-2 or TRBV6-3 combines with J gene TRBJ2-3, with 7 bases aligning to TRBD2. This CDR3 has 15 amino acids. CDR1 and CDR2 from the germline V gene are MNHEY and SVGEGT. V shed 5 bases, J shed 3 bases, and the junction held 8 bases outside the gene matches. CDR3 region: CASSPRGRGTDTQYF. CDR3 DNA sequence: TGTGCCAGCAGTCCTCGCGGGAGAGGGACAGATACGCAGTATTTT.

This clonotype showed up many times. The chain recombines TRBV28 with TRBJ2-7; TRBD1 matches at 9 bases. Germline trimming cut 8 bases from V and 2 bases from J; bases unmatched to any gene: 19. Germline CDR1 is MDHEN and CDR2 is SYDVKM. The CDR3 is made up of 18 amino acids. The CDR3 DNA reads TGTGCCAGCCCCCCGTGGGGTCTTTCCGGGACAGGGACCTACGAGCAGTACTTC. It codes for CASPPWGLSGTGTYEQYF.

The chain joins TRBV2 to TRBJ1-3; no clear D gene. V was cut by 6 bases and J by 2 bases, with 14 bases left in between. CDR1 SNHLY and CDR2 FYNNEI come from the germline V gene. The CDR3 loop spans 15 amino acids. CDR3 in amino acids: CASSSSRSTGNTIYF. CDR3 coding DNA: TGTGCCAGCAGCTCATCTCGGAGCACTGGAAACACCATATATTTT.

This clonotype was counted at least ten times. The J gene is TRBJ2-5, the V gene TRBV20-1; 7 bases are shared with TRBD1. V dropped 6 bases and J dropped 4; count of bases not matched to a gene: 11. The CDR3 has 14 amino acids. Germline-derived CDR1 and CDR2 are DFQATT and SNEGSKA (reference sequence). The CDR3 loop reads CSAEETGIGETQYF. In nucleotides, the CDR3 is TGCAGTGCGGAAGAGACAGGGATCGGAGAGACCCAGTACTTC.

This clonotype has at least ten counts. The CDR3: CASSMTSGKANEQFF. The CDR3, as DNA: TGCGCCAGCAGCATGACTAGCGGAAAGGCCAATGAGCAGTTCTTC. The chain couples TRBV5-1 to TRBJ2-1; TRBD2 matches at 9 bases. Losses at the gene ends were 4 bases for V and 6 bases for J; bases not matched to a gene: 8. The germline gives CDR1 SGHRS, CDR2 YFSETQ. This CDR3 contains 15 residues. Complete variable domain (other parts from reference TRBV5-1 and TRBJ2-1): KAGVTQTPRYLIKTRGQQVTLSCSPISGHRSVSWYQQTPGQGLQFLFEYFSETQRNKGNFPGRFSGRQFSNSRSEMNVSTLELGDSALYLCASSMTSGKANEQFFGPGTRLTVL.

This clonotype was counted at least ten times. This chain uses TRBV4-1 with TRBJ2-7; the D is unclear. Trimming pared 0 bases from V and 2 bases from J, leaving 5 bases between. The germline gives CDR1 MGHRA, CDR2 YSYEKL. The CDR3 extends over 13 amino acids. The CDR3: CASSQDSTYEQYF. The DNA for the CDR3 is TGCGCCAGCAGCCAAGATAGCACCTACGAGCAGTACTTC.

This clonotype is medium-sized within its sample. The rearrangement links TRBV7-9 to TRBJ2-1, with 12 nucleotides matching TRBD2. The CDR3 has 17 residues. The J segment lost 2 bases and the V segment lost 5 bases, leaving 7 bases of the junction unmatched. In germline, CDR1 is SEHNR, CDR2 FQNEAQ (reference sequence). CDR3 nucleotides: TGTGCCAGCAGCCCGGGGACTAGCGGGCCTCCCTACAATGAGCAGTTCTTC. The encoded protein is CASSPGTSGPPYNEQFF.

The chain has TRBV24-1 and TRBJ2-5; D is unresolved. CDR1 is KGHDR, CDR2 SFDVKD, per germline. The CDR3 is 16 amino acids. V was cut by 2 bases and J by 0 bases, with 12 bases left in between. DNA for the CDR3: TGTGCCACCAGTGATTCCGAAATGACGTACCAAGAGACCCAGTACTTC. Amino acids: CATSDSEMTYQETQYF.

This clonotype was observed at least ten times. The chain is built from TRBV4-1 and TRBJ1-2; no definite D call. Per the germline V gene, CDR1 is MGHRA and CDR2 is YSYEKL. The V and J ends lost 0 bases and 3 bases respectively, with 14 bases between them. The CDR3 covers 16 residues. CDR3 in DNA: TGCGCCAGCAGCCAAGATAGCCGGGGTTTGTACTATGGCTACACCTTC. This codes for CASSQDSRGLYYGYTF.

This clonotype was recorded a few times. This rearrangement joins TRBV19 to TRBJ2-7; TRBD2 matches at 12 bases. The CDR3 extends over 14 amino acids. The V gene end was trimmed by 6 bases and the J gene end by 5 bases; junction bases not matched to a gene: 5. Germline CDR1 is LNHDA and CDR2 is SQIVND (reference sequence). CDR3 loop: CASRLAGGSDEQYF. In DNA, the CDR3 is TGTGCCAGTAGGCTAGCGGGAGGGAGCGACGAGCAGTACTTC.

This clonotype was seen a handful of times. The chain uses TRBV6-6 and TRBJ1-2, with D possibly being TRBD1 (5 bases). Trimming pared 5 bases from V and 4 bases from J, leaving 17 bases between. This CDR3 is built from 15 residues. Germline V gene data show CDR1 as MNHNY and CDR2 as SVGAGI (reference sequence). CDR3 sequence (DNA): TGTGCCAGCAGTCCTCGCGGGGCCGTGAGCTATGGCTACACCTTC. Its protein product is CASSPRGAVSYGYTF.